The 26 T cell receptor beta chains presented below share a single source sample, sequenced in a study of blood T cell repertoires in COVID-19. The repertoire was sequenced with immunoSEQ multiplex PCR; TCRdb's copy has only in-frame clones and lacks some. The sample contains tens of thousands of clones, more than 80% of which appear only once. The source material was peripheral blood. The receptors here all came from a man aged 25-45 years with acute or convalescent COVID-19.

The J gene is TRBJ1-2, the V gene TRBV7-2, with TRBD1 matching over 7 bases. Germline values: CDR1 SGHTA, CDR2 FQGNSA. CDR3 length: 12 residues. The V gene end was trimmed by 3 bases and the J gene end by 7 bases; junction bases not matched to a gene: 2. The CDR3 DNA reads TGTGCCAGCAGCTTCTCAGGGGGTGGCTACACCTTC. Translated, it gives CASSFSGGGYTF.

J is TRBJ2-2 and V is TRBV5-6; D perhaps matches TRBD2 (6 bases). CDR1 and CDR2 from the germline V gene are SGHDT and YYEEEE. The CDR3 covers 17 residues. The V end lost 4 bases, the J end lost 3 bases, and 19 bases lay between the germline ends. The CDR3 here is CASSTSALAGYTGELFF. The CDR3 nucleotides are TGTGCCAGCAGCACATCCGCTTTGGCGGGATACACCGGGGAGCTGTTTTTT.

The gene calls are TRBV6-1 and TRBJ1-3, with D unclear. Trimming shortened V by 0 bases and J by 0 bases, and 12 bases separated the two germline ends. The CDR3 is 17 amino acids. Germline CDR1 is MNHNS and CDR2 is SASEGT. CDR3 coding DNA: TGTGCCAGCAGTGAAGCGCTGGTGGGCAGCTCTGGAAACACCATATATTTT. Protein: CASSEALVGSSGNTIYF.

This chain connects TRBV6-2 or TRBV6-3 to TRBJ1-6; no reliable D call. This CDR3 region has 15 residues. The germline V and J ends were trimmed by 2 bases and 0 bases, with 5 bases remaining between them. Per the germline V gene, CDR1 is MNHEY and CDR2 is SVGEGT. The CDR3 reads CASSYRSSYNSPLHF. Here the CDR3 DNA reads TGTGCCAGCAGTTACAGGAGCTCCTATAATTCACCCCTCCACTTT.

This clone came up once. The chain uses TRBV19 and TRBJ2-1, with D possibly TRBD1 on 6 matching bases. The CDR3 length is 14 residues. Trimming removed 6 bases from V and 7 bases from J, with 16 bases in between. CDR1 is LNHDA, CDR2 SQIVND, per germline (reference sequence). CDR3: CASSRTASPNEQFF. DNA of the CDR3: TGTGCCAGTAGCCGGACAGCCTCCCCAAATGAGCAGTTCTTC.

The chain employs TRBV12-2 and TRBJ2-2; no check of the table's D call, TRBD2, against the DNA was made. TRBV12-2 represents a pseudogene. The CDR3 is 12 amino acids. The CDR3 nucleotides are TGTGCAAGTCGGAACTGTCCCGGGGAGCTGTTTTTT. Translating it yields CASRNCPGELFF.

The V and J genes are TRBV6-2 or TRBV6-3 and TRBJ2-7; tentative D call: TRBD2 (6 bases). Germline loops: CDR1 MNHEY, CDR2 SVGEGT. The ends were cut back, 6 bases at V and 6 bases at J, with 12 bases in the middle. The CDR3 length is 12 residues. The DNA of the CDR3 is TGTGCCAGCAGCCAGACTAGGGGCGAGCAGTACTTC. Translation: CASSQTRGEQYF.

The J gene is TRBJ2-5, the V gene TRBV24-1; tentatively, D is TRBD2 (6 bases). Trimming took off 4 bases at V and 1 base at J, with 12 bases between the two ends. CDR3 length: 15 residues. CDR1 KGHDR and CDR2 SFDVKD come from the germline V gene. CDR3 protein: CATSDPRTIQETQYF. The CDR3 DNA sequence: TGTGCCACCAGTGACCCGAGGACTATCCAAGAGACCCAGTACTTC.

V is TRBV28 and J is TRBJ1-3; D not certain. In germline, CDR1 is MDHEN, CDR2 SYDVKM. Trimming shortened V by 5 bases and J by 0 bases, and 11 bases separated the two germline ends. The CDR3 covers 15 residues. The CDR3 loop reads CASSPLLRSGNTIYF. The CDR3 DNA follows: TGTGCCAGCAGTCCTCTTCTCCGCTCTGGAAACACCATATATTTT. Together with reference TRBV28 and TRBJ1-3, the CDR3 gives the full variable domain: DVKVTQSSRYLVKRTGEKVFLECVQDMDHENMFWYRQDPGLGLRLIYFSYDVKMKEKGDIPEGYSVSREKKERFSLILESASTNQTSMYLCASSPLLRSGNTIYFGEGSWLTVV.

The chain has TRBV12-3 or TRBV12-4 and TRBJ2-2; the D gene is possibly TRBD2 (6 bases). This CDR3 spans 12 amino acids. With 6 bases removed from V and 6 bases from J, the gap between germline ends came to 8 bases. In DNA form, the CDR3 reads TGTGCCAGCAGCACGGGGGCCGGGGAGCTGTTTTTT. Its protein is CASSTGAGELFF.

The V call is TRBV28, the J call TRBJ2-1; TRBD2 might be the D (6 bases). The V gene lost 6 bases and the J gene lost 6 bases, with 21 bases spanning the gap. Germline V CDR1 and CDR2: MDHEN, SYDVKM. The CDR3 sequence is 16 residues long. The CDR3 DNA reads as TGTGCCAGCAGCCCCGGGGTAGCGGCCCTTAGCAATGAGCAGTTCTTC. Its translation: CASSPGVAALSNEQFF.

The chain uses TRBV27 and TRBJ2-3; the D gene is possibly TRBD1 (5 bases). The CDR3 length is 14 residues. Trimming shortened V by 6 bases and J by 6 bases, and 16 bases separated the two germline ends. Germline CDR1 is MNHEY and CDR2 is SMNVEV (reference sequence). Here the CDR3 reads CASRPSGRGDTQYF. CDR3 bases: TGTGCCAGCAGACCCTCGGGTAGGGGTGATACGCAGTATTTT.

The chain uses TRBV6-1 and TRBJ1-2, with 9 bases matching TRBD1. The CDR3 loop spans 15 amino acids. Trimming removed 3 bases from V and 4 bases from J; junction bases left unmatched: 6. Germline-derived CDR1 and CDR2 are MNHNS and SASEGT. CDR3 amino acids: CASSERTGATYGYTF. The DNA for the CDR3 is TGTGCCAGCAGTGAGAGGACAGGGGCTACCTATGGCTACACCTTC.

The rearrangement links TRBV9 to TRBJ1-3; perhaps TRBD1 as D (5 bases). V lost 2 bases, J lost 0 bases, and 9 bases lay in between. The CDR3 length is 15 residues. Germline V gene data show CDR1 as SGDLS and CDR2 as YYNGEE. CDR3: CASSVTGNSGNTIYF. For the CDR3, the DNA is TGTGCCAGCAGCGTTACAGGCAACTCTGGAAACACCATATATTTT. The full variable domain, rest sourced from reference TRBV9 and TRBJ1-3, is DSGVTQTPKHLITATGQRVTLRCSPRSGDLSVYWYQQSLDQGLQFLIQYYNGEERAKGNILERFSAQQFPDLHSELNLSSLELGDSALYFCASSVTGNSGNTIYFGEGSWLTVV.

This clone was detected only once. The chain links TRBV7-2 to TRBJ2-3, with D uncertain. Germline V gene sequence: CDR1 SGHTA, CDR2 FQGNSA. Trimming stripped 3 bases from V and 4 bases from J, with 11 bases between. The CDR3 consists of 14 residues. CDR3 coding DNA: TGTGCCAGCAGCTTTGCAGTTAATGCAGATACGCAGTATTTT. It is translated as CASSFAVNADTQYF.

The chain employs TRBV19 and TRBJ2-2, with 11 bases fitting TRBD2. The CDR3 consists of 16 residues. Germline CDR1 LNHDA, CDR2 SQIVND (reference sequence). V was clipped by 7 bases and J by 9 bases; unmatched bases: 13. For the CDR3, the DNA is TGTGCCAGTACCGACCCTGGACTAGCGGGCGCAAGGGAGCTGTTTTTT. This gives the protein CASTDPGLAGARELFF.

The V call is TRBV7-2, the J call TRBJ1-2; D is perhaps TRBD1 (5 bases). The CDR3 runs to 13 residues. Per germline, CDR1 SGHTA and CDR2 FQGNSA. The V end was cut by 2 bases, the J end by 8 bases, with 12 bases between. This CDR3 reads CASSLSRRGGYTF. The CDR3 bases are TGTGCCAGCAGCTTATCCAGGCGGGGCGGCTACACCTTC.

The chain uses TRBV5-6 and TRBJ2-2; 8 bases are shared with TRBD1. The V gene's germline CDR1 is SGHDT and CDR2 YYEEEE. This CDR3 contains 18 residues. The junction had 12 bases not matched to a gene; V was cut back by 0 bases and J by 5 bases. CDR3 amino acids: CASSLEQGESFQTGELFF. In nucleotides, the CDR3 is TGTGCCAGCAGCTTGGAACAGGGGGAATCATTCCAAACCGGGGAGCTGTTTTTT.

This rearrangement joins TRBV4-1 to TRBJ2-7, with D unresolved. V was trimmed by 0 bases and J by 2 bases, leaving 17 bases between them. This CDR3 comprises 17 residues. Looked up from germline, CDR1 is MGHRA and CDR2 is YSYEKL. CDR3 residues: CASSQEKTSAGPYEQYF. The CDR3 DNA is TGCGCCAGCAGCCAAGAGAAGACATCGGCAGGCCCCTACGAGCAGTACTTC.

The V gene is TRBV29-1, the J gene TRBJ2-1; D ambiguous. Germline V lookup: CDR1 SQVTM, CDR2 ANQGSEA. CDR3 length equals 14 residues. V was cut by 7 bases and J by 0 bases, with 13 bases left in between. The CDR3 here is CSALPISSYNEQFF. Here the CDR3 DNA reads TGCAGCGCCCTTCCGATCAGCTCCTACAATGAGCAGTTCTTC.

This chain connects TRBV5-6 to TRBJ1-2, with 8 positions matching TRBD1. V was clipped by 6 bases and J by 1 base; unmatched bases: 5. The CDR3 is made up of 14 amino acids. Looked up from germline, CDR1 is SGHDT and CDR2 is YYEEEE. CDR3: CASTRDRNNYGYTF. The CDR3 DNA is TGTGCCAGCACCAGGGACAGGAATAACTATGGCTACACCTTC.

This clone was seen a few times. Here the CDR3 DNA reads TGTGCCAGCAGTTACTCGAGAGAAGGGGATGGCTACACCTTC. Amino acid sequence: CASSYSREGDGYTF. The chain recombines TRBV6-5 with TRBJ1-2, with D perhaps matching TRBD1 (5 bases). Per germline, CDR1 MNHEY and CDR2 SVGAGI. This CDR3 spans 14 amino acids. V gave up 0 bases and J gave up 6 bases, with 11 bases separating them.

CDR3 DNA: TGTGCCAGCAGCTTGGGACTAGCGGGCTCCTACGAGCAGTACTTC. This translates into CASSLGLAGSYEQYF. The chain carries TRBV5-6 and TRBJ2-7; 10 bases match TRBD2. Trimming at V came to 0 bases and at J to 0 bases, leaving 0 bases not matched to a gene. The CDR3 spans 15 residues. Germline V gene data show CDR1 as SGHDT and CDR2 as YYEEEE.

The V gene is TRBV7-7, the J gene TRBJ1-3; 7 nucleotides line up with TRBD1. With V trimmed by 1 base and J by 0 bases, 0 bases remained unmatched. Germline loops: CDR1 SSHAT, CDR2 FNYEAQ (reference sequence). This CDR3 spans 15 amino acids. The CDR3: CASSLGQGSGNTIYF. Here the CDR3 DNA reads TGTGCCAGCAGCTTAGGACAGGGCTCTGGAAACACCATATATTTT.

The V gene is TRBV6-5, the J gene TRBJ2-3; 10 bases match TRBD2. Germline CDR1 is MNHEY and CDR2 is SVGAGI. The CDR3 has 13 amino acids. J lost 6 bases, V lost 8 bases, and 5 bases had no gene match. CDR3: CASLLAGTDTQYF. CDR3 coding DNA: TGTGCCAGCCTACTAGCGGGAACCGATACGCAGTATTTT.

The gene calls are TRBV11-2 and TRBJ2-1, with 12 bases that match TRBD2. Germline V CDR1 and CDR2: SGHAT, FQNNGV. The CDR3 contains 17 residues. V gave up 2 bases and J gave up 6 bases; unmatched junction bases: 8. DNA of the CDR3: TGTGCCAGCAGCTTAAGGGGGGGACTAGCGGGCCTCAATGAGCAGTTCTTC. Its translation: CASSLRGGLAGLNEQFF.